The TCR beta chain described here comes from a study of cytomegalovirus exposure and HLA in healthy donors. Germline CDR1 SGHRS, CDR2 YFSETQ. Trimming stripped 0 bases from V and 0 bases from J, with 10 bases between. The CDR3 is 16 amino acids. 60 Vbeta and 13 Jbeta primers were used in PCR. Sequencing was performed with immunoSEQ multiplex PCR; in TCRdb, only in-frame clones are kept and a portion is missing. The repertoire holds approximately 260,000 clones, nearly 95% seen once, with roughly 1.5% in the top ten. Material for sequencing was PBMCs. This rearrangement joins TRBV5-1 to TRBJ2-1, with a possible D match to TRBD2 (5 bases). This receptor was taken from a girl aged 2-10 years in good health and CMV-seronegative. Written as DNA, the CDR3 is TGCGCCAGCAGCTTGGACGGGGATAGCTCCTACAATGAGCAGTTCTTC. As protein: CASSLDGDSSYNEQFF.